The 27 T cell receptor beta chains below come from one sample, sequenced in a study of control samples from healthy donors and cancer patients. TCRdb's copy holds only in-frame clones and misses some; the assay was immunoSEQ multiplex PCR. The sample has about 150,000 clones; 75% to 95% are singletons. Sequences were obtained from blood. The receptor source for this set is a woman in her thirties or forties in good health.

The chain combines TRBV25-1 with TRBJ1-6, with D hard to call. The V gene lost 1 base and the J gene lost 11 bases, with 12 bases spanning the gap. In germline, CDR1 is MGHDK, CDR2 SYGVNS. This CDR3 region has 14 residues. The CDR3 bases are TGTGCCAGCAGTGAATTGGCTCCGTGGACACCCCTCCACTTT. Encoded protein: CASSELAPWTPLHF.

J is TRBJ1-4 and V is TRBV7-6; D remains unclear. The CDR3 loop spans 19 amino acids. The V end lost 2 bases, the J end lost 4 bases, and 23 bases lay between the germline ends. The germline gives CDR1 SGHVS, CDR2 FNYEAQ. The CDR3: CASSLSEGKAPHRNEKLFF. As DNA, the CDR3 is TGTGCCAGCAGCTTATCTGAGGGAAAGGCCCCGCACCGTAATGAAAAACTGTTTTTT. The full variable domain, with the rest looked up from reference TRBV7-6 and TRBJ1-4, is GAGVSQSPRYKVTKRGQDVALRCDPISGHVSLYWYRQALGQGPEFLTYFNYEAQQDKSGLPNDRFSAERPEGSISTLTIQRTEQRDSAMYRCASSLSEGKAPHRNEKLFFGSGTQLSVL.

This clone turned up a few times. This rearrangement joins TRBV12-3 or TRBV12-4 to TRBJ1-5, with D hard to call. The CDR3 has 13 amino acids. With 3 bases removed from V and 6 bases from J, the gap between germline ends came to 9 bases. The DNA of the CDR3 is TGTGCCAGCAGTTTCATTGGTAGTCAGCCCCAGCATTTT. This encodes CASSFIGSQPQHF.

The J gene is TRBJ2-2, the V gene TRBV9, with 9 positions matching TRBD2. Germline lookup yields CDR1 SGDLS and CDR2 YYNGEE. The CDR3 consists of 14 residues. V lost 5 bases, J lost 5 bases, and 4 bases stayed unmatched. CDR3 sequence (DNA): TGTGCCAGCAGTCCTAGCGGGGAAACCGGGGAGCTGTTTTTT. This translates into CASSPSGETGELFF. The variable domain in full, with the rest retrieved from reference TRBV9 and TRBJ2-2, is DSGVTQTPKHLITATGQRVTLRCSPRSGDLSVYWYQQSLDQGLQFLIQYYNGEERAKGNILERFSAQQFPDLHSELNLSSLELGDSALYFCASSPSGETGELFFGEGSRLTVL.

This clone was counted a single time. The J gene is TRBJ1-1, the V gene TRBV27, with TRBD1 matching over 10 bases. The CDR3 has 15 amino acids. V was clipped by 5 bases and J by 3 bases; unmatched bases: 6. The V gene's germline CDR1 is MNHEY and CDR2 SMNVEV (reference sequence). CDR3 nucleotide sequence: TGTGCCAGCAGTCTCACCGGGACAGGGGACACTGAAGCTTTCTTT. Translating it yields CASSLTGTGDTEAFF.

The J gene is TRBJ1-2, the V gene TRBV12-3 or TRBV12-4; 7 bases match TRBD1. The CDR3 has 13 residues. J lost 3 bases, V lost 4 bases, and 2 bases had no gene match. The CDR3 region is CASSYGQDYGYTF. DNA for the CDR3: TGTGCCAGCAGTTATGGACAGGACTATGGCTACACCTTC.

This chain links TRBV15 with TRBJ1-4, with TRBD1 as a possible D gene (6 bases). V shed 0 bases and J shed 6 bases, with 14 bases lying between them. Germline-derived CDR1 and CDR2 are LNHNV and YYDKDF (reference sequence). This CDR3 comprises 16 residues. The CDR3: CATSREVAGAYEKLFF. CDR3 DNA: TGTGCCACCAGCAGAGAGGTGGCGGGGGCTTATGAAAAACTGTTTTTT.

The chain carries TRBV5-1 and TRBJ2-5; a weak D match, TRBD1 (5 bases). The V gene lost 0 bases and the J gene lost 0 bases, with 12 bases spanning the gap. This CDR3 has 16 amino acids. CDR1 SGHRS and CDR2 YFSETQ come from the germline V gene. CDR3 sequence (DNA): TGCGCCAGCAGCTTGGTTGGCAGGGATAACCAAGAGACCCAGTACTTC. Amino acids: CASSLVGRDNQETQYF. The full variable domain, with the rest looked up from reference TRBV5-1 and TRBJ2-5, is KAGVTQTPRYLIKTRGQQVTLSCSPISGHRSVSWYQQTPGQGLQFLFEYFSETQRNKGNFPGRFSGRQFSNSRSEMNVSTLELGDSALYLCASSLVGRDNQETQYFGPGTRLLVL.

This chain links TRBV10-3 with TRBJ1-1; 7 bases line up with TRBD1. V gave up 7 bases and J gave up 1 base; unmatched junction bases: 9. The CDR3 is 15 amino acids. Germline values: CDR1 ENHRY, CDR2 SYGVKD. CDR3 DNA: TGTGCCATCACCACCGCAGGGGGAAAGAACACTGAAGCTTTCTTT. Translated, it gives CAITTAGGKNTEAFF.

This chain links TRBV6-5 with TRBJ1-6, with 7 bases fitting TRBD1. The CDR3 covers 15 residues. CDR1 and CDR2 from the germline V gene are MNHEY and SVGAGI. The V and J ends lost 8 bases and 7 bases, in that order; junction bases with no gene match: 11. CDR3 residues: CASGKWDSFNSPLHF. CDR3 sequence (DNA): TGTGCCAGCGGGAAATGGGACAGCTTCAATTCACCCCTCCACTTT.

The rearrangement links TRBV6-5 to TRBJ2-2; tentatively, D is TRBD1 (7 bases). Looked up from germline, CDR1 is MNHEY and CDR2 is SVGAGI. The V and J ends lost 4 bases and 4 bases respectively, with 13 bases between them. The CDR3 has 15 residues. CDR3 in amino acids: CASSFQGGLTGELFF. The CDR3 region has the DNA TGTGCCAGCAGTTTCCAGGGGGGCCTCACCGGGGAGCTGTTTTTT.

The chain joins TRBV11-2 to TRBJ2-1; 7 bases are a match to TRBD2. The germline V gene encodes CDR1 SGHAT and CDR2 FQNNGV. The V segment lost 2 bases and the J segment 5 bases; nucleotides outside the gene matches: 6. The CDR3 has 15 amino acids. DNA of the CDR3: TGTGCCAGCAGCTTAATCGGGGGGAAGCACAATGAGCAGTTCTTC. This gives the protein CASSLIGGKHNEQFF.

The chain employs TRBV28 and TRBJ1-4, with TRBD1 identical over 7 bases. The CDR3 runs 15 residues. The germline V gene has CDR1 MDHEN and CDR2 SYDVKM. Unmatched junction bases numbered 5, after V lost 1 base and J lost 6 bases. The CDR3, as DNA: TGTGCCAGCAGTTTATTCGGCGACAGGGATGAAAAACTGTTTTTT. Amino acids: CASSLFGDRDEKLFF.

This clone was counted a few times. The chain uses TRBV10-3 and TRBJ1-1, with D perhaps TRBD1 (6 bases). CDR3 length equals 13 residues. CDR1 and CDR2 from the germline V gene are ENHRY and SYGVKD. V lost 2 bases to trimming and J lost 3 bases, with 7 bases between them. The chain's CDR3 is CAISEGGHTEAFF. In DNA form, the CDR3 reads TGTGCCATCAGTGAGGGGGGGCACACTGAAGCTTTCTTT.

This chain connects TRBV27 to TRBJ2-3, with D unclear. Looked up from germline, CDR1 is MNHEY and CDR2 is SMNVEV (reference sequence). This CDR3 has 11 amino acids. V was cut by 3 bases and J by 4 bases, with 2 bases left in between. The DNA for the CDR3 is TGTGCCAGCAGTTTCGCAGATACGCAGTATTTT. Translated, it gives CASSFADTQYF.

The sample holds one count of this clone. For the CDR3, the DNA is TGTGCCAGCAGCTTGGGGTACAGGGAAGGCGAGCAGTACTTC. Translated: CASSLGYREGEQYF. The genes are TRBV5-6 and TRBJ2-7; possible D gene TRBD1, 6 bases. The V end lost 0 bases, the J end lost 6 bases, and 13 bases lay between the germline ends. The germline CDR1 and CDR2 sequences are SGHDT and YYEEEE. This CDR3 spans 14 amino acids. The full variable domain, with the rest looked up from reference TRBV5-6 and TRBJ2-7, is DAGVTQSPTHLIKTRGQQVTLRCSPKSGHDTVSWYQQALGQGPQFIFQYYEEEERQRGNFPDRFSGHQFPNYSSELNVNALLLGDSALYLCASSLGYREGEQYFGPGTRLTVT.

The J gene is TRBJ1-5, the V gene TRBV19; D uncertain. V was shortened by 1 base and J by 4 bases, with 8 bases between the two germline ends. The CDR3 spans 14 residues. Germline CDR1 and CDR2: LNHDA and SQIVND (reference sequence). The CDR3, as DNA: TGTGCCAGTAGTATAGGGCAGAGAAATCAGCCCCAGCATTTT. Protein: CASSIGQRNQPQHF.

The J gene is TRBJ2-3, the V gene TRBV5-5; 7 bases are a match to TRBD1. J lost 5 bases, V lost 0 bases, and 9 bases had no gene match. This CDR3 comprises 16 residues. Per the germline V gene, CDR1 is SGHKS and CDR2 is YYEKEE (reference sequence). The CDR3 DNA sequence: TGTGCCAGCAGCTTGGAGGTGACAGGGTGGGGAGATACGCAGTATTTT. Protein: CASSLEVTGWGDTQYF.

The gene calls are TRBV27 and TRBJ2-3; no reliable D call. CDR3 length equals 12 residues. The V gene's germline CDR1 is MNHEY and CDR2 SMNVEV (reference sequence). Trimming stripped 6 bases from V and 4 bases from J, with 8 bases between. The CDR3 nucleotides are TGTGCCAGCAGGTCCGGGTCAGATACGCAGTATTTT. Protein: CASRSGSDTQYF.

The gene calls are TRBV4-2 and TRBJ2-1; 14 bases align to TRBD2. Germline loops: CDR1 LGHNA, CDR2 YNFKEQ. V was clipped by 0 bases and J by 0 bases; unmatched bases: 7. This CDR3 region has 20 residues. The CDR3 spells CASSQDGLAGGRSSYNEQFF. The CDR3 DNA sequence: TGTGCCAGCAGCCAAGATGGACTAGCGGGGGGACGGAGCTCCTACAATGAGCAGTTCTTC.

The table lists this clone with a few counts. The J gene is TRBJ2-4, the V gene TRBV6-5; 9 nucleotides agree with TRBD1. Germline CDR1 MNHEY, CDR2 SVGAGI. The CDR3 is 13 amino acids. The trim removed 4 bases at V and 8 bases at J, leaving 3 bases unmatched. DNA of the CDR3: TGTGCCAGCAGTTCCCGGACAGGGGACATTCAGTACTTC. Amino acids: CASSSRTGDIQYF.

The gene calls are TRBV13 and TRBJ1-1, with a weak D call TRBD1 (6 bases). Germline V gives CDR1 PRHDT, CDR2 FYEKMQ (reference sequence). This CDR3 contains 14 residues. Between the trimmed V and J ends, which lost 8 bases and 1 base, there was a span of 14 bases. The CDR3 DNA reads TGTGCCAGCTCCCCGGCAGGGGCGAACACTGAAGCTTTCTTT. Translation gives CASSPAGANTEAFF.

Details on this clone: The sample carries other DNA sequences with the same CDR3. CDR3 protein: CASSLSRLNTEAFF. Written as DNA, the CDR3 is TGCGCCAGCAGCTTGTCTCGGTTGAACACTGAAGCTTTCTTT. The chain recombines TRBV5-1 with TRBJ1-1; D gene unclear. The germline V gene has CDR1 SGHRS and CDR2 YFSETQ. Deletions cut 1 base from V and 0 bases from J, with 7 bases between. The CDR3 length is 14 residues.

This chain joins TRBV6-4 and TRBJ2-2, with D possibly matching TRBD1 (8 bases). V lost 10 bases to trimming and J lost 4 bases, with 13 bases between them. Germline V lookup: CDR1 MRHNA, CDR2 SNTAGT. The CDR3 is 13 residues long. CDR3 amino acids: CANRGGGTGELFF. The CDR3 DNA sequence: TGTGCCAACAGGGGGGGAGGCACCGGGGAGCTGTTTTTT.

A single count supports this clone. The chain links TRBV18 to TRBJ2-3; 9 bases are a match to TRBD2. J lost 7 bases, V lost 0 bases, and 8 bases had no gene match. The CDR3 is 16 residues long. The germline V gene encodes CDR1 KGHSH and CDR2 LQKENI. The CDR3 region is CASSPPTSGGLYTQYF. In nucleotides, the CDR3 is TGTGCCAGCTCACCACCGACCAGCGGGGGGTTATATACGCAGTATTTT.

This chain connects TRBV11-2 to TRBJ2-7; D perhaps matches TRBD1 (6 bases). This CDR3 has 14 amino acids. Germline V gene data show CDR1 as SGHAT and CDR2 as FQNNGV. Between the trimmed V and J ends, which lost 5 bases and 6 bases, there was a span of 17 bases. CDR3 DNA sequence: TGTGCCAGCAGCCTATCCTCGGGACAAAGCGAGCAGTACTTC. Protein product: CASSLSSGQSEQYF.

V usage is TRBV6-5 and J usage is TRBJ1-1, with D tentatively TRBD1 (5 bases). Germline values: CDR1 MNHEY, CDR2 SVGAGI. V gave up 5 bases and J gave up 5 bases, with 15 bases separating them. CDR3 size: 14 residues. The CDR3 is CASSPNRRGTEAFF. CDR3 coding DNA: TGTGCCAGCAGTCCCAACAGACGGGGGACTGAAGCTTTCTTT.